This T cell receptor beta chain was obtained from a study of CD8+ T cells in alopecia areata. The study, taken as a whole, reports: In blood and scalp, many expanded lesional clones persisted during tofacitinib. Among the cells sequenced in scalp samples are also the resident alphabeta T cells of normal skin.

A note on this clone: No antigen is known for it.

Extraction of RNA preceded its reverse transcription into cDNA, which served as the sequencing template. Using immunoSEQ multiplex PCR, the repertoire was profiled, and TCRdb retains in-frame clones only, with some absent. The table records under 150,000 clones, around 63% of them present only once. Stated treatment: oral pan-JAK inhibitor, 5-10 mg twice daily. A FACSAria was used to sort CD4+ and CD8+ T cells. These cells came from PBMCs. Trimming pared 0 bases from V and 2 bases from J, leaving 8 bases between. Germline values: CDR1 SGHTA, CDR2 FQGNSA. The CDR3 extends over 15 amino acids. The specimen comprised CD4+ T cells sorted from blood, sampled at week 4, from a patient treated with tofacitinib. The TCR sequence derives from a human donor with alopecia areata. The chain has TRBV7-2 and TRBJ1-5; D is perhaps TRBD1 (5 bases). CDR3 in amino acids: CASSLAGRGNQPQHF. The CDR3 DNA follows: TGTGCCAGCAGCTTAGCGGGGCGGGGCAATCAGCCCCAGCATTTT.